These T cell receptor beta chains were read from a single sample in a study of shared clonotypes between healthy human individuals. Assay: immunoSEQ multiplex PCR; the TCRdb copy retains only in-frame clones and omits some. Altogether 950,000 to 1,300,000 clones are present, 75% being singletons, with the ten largest covering around 1.4%. Sample: memory CD4+ T cells sorted from blood. Every receptor here comes from a man between 18 and 29 years old in good health. CDR3s include the opening cysteine and the closing phenylalanine or tryptophan.

v_call cdr3_aa
TRBV11-2 CASSLGRHANYGYTF
TRBV7-8 CASSSRGGIATEAFF
TRBV28 CASSSSGALQETQYF
TRBV5-1 CASSLRGKDEKLFF
TRBV6-5 CASSSRDRATSYGYTF
TRBV29-1 CSVVDRGPTKQYF
TRBV6-6 CASSSTGGNEKLFF
TRBV2 CASSEGVRGNQPQHF
TRBV28 CASSLGGPLGTQYF
TRBV18 CASSPGTETYEQYF
TRBV7-6 CASSLEIAANTGELFF
TRBV27 CAIAGSYNQPQHF
TRBV5-1 CASSPGDRSTYEQYF
TRBV7-6 CASSLLSYRGVNTGELFF
TRBV2 CASTGQGMVNTEAFF
TRBV7-9 CASSLPAQYNSPLHF
TRBV7-7 CASSRLVGETQYF
TRBV30 CAGEAGMAHYGYTF
TRBV27 CASSPGLAYEQYF
TRBV7-9 CASSSLAGTYNEQFF
TRBV6-5 CASSYSTGVLGNTIYF
TRBV6-6 CASSPRDRPNYGYTF
TRBV11-2 CASSHPLGQRETQYF
TRBV4-2 CASSQAGTSGYNEQFF
TRBV5-1 CASRDVRGLYYNEQFF
TRBV5-1 CASSFDQGNSPLHF
TRBV2 CASSLLQGNTGELFF
TRBV18 CASSTDREVETQYF
TRBV5-4 CASSPGQWSGYTF
TRBV21-1 CASSKAPTQYF
TRBV7-9 CASSLPSGRAGDEQFF
TRBV5-7 CASSFPGRF
TRBV2 CARSTVLSYEQYF
TRBV4-1 CASSQARTSGANVLTF
TRBV9 CASSVEGYEQYF
TRBV4-3 CASSPGQGAGNTIYF
TRBV2 CASSARLQSGELFF